This T cell receptor (beta chain) was sequenced for a study of T cells in Graves' hyperthyroidism and ophthalmopathy (dated by TCRdb to the late 2010s). For context, the study as a whole: Peripheral blood samples were taken at the time of initial diagnosis, prior to any treatment. The 95 to 100 discovery patients were randomly divided into training and test sets at a 7:3 ratio. An independent validation cohort of around 20 hyperthyroidism patients and about 15 patients who later progressed to ophthalmopathy tested prospective prediction of ophthalmopathy. The paper reports TCR Vbeta CDR3 sequencing of 140 or so peripheral blood samples: some 44 ophthalmopathy, roughly 74 hyperthyroidism and roughly 17 progressor patients. TCR V-J signatures able to tell the groups apart were searched for in a discovery cohort of 90 to 100 patients, of whom over 40 had Graves' ophthalmopathy and more than 55 had stable Graves' hyperthyroidism. In addition, the study compared T-cell repertoires in thyroid tissue and in blood from roughly six Graves' hyperthyroidism patients. After blood sampling, hyperthyroidism patients were treated with methimazole at a starting dose of 30 mg daily, and ophthalmopathy patients were treated with high-dose intravenous methylprednisolone.

The TCR beta CDR3 regions were amplified from the RNA transcripts. For the first round of RT-PCR on the TCR CDR3, the HTBI primer set was used together with the Qiagen OneStep RT-PCR kit. A second multiplex PCR round built the libraries, followed by size selection and purification. The libraries were sequenced on an Illumina HiSeq2000 using paired-end 100 bp reads. For the original study's pipeline: SOAPnuke was used to process the raw data, with reads discarded if the reads contained adapters or uncalled bases, had a mean Phred below 15, or lacked an exact constant-primer or identifier match. COPE v1.2.5 was used to merge high-quality paired reads, and clonotypes were defined as unique nucleotide sequences. MiTCR v1.1 was used to align clonotypes to the IMGT TRBV, TRBD and TRBJ reference segments. The analysis included only V-J combinations with a frequency above 0.0001, which together covered around 99% of the repertoires. The TCS score was defined as F50 (clonal expansion) divided by E x V (chaos), with BLOSUM62-based TCRdist calculated between CDR3 peptides within each V-J. Welch's t-statistics and random forest reduced 500 to 550 V-J features to about 12, which were used in a naive Bayes classifier (R e1071). TCRdb reprocessed the public reads (quality trimming at Q25 with fastp, clone calling with MiXCR) and kept in-frame beta chains. Every CDR3 protein is listed once, alongside the most common genes and DNA of its rows. TCRdb, not the original authors, processed these V and J calls. This sample gives around 450,000 distinct CDR3 sequences in total; around a sixth of them show up just once. The ten biggest clones cover about 14% of the sample.

Stable Graves' hyperthyroidism was defined as no progression to ophthalmopathy during 18 months of follow-up. Hyperthyroidism patients were newly diagnosed, with disease duration under 2 months, and aged 18 to 65 years. Exclusion was applied to patients with uncontrolled infections, other autoimmune diseases, pregnancy or lactation. Diagnoses were based on clinical symptoms, serum thyroxine and TRAb, thyroid ultrasound and orbital computed tomography. PBMCs were separated from approximately 9.9 ml of fresh peripheral blood using Ficoll-Paque density gradient centrifugation. Total RNA was extracted with Trizol reagent, and quality was checked on an Agilent 2100 Bioanalyzer. This clonotype was observed many times. No antigen is known for it. Base qualities were left out, and no much larger clone turns up one base away. On the study overall, not on this receptor specifically: In validation, progression to ophthalmopathy was predicted by the model with 70.59% sensitivity and around 76% specificity, a median of around 6.5 months before onset. Most expanded thyroid clonotypes (frequency above 0.001) were also detected in blood, suggesting blood repertoires may reflect thyroid immune responses. Sample size was not statistically predetermined, and investigators were not blinded to group allocation. A model built on a 13 V-J signature distinguished ophthalmopathy from stable hyperthyroidism, reaching 85% to 90% sensitivity and around 81% specificity in cross-validation and 80%/75% in testing.

Sequencing was done on a sample of blood. The sequence was obtained from a young woman with Graves' hyperthyroidism.

In nucleotide form, the sequence is TGTGCCAGCAGCCAACAGGGTTATGAGCAGTTCTTC. This gives the protein CASSQQGYEQFF. The chain is made from TRBV27 and TRBJ2-1; perhaps TRBD1 is the D gene, with 6 bases matching. CDR1 and CDR2 are drawn from the germline V gene (reference sequence): MNHEY, SMNVEV. V drops 6 bases and J drops 8 bases, leaving 11 bases in between. From its cysteine to its phenylalanine, the CDR3 spans 12 amino acids. Only the CDR3 region is kept as DNA, spanning 36 bases read in frame from base 1.